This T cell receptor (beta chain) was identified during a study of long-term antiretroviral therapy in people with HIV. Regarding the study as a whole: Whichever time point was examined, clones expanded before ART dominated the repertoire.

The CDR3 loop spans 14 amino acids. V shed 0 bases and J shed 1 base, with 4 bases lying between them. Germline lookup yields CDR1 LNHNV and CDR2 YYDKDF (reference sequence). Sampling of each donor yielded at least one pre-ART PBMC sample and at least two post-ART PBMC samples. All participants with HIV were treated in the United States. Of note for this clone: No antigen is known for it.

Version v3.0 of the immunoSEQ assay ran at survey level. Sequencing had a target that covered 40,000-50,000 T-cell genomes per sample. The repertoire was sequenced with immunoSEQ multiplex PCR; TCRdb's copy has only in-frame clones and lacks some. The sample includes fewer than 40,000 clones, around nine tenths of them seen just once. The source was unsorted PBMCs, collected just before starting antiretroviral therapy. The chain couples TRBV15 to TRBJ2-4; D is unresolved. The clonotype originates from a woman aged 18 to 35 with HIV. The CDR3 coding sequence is TGTGCCACCAGCAGAGATCGGGCCAAAAACATTCAGTACTTC. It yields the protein CATSRDRAKNIQYF.